The present T cell receptor beta chain was sequenced within a study of human T cells and chemical hapten exposure. Findings of the study overall: Sensitizing with DPC caused no change in TCRs above 1 in 1000 frequency.

Within the library, unique molecular identifiers were attached to each individual cDNA molecule. Original handling: Counts of TCRs in each sample centred on a median of 95,638 and extended from about 24,000 to 680,000. MiXCR, applied by TCRdb to the RACE reads, yields one record per CDR3 protein. The V and J calls were determined by TCRdb, not by the authors. The sample yields 70,000 to 85,000 distinct CDR3 sequences, under 10% seen once. This sample's time point: healthy volunteer bleed at 6 weeks. Total RNA was isolated from unfractionated whole blood. The CDR3 covers 12 residues. V was clipped by 5 bases and J by 6 bases; unmatched bases: 7. The germline CDR1 and CDR2 sequences are SQVTM and ANQGSEA. As for this clonotype: Its antigen is unknown.

This TCR was recovered from a male donor in good health. Some clones in this sample may be carry-over from other donors' samples. The chain is built from TRBV29-1 and TRBJ2-7; TRBD1 matches 7 bases. Material for sequencing was whole blood. CDR3 sequence: CSVKKTGFEQYF. CDR3 sequence (DNA): TGCAGCGTTAAAAAGACAGGGTTCGAGCAGTACTTC.